The present T cell receptor beta chain was sequenced within a study of vaccination effects on CD4 cells after COVID-19. ViraFEST expansion of antigen-specific CD4+ T cells with viral peptide pools preceded sequencing. Subsequent to a culture period of nine to ten days, CD4+ T cells were isolated. Participants got two doses of BNT162b2 or mRNA-1273 vaccine. IL-2 at 10 IU/ml and peptides at about 10 ug/ml were added to cultured PBMC, around 2 million per well. This clone has a handful of counts. Its target is unknown. Produced via immunoSEQ multiplex PCR; TCRdb's table is partial and in-frame only. This table has tens of thousands of clones, less than 80% appearing once. The source was CD4+ T cells from PBMCs cultured with HCoV-229E spike peptides, collected after COVID-19 vaccination. The TCR sequence derives from a human donor who received a COVID-19 vaccine.

CDR3 loop: CASSPRGTGGRTEAFF. The CDR3 DNA follows: TGTGCCAGCAGCCCTCGAGGGACCGGAGGTAGGACTGAAGCTTTCTTT. The J gene is TRBJ1-1, the V gene TRBV7-9, with D possibly matching TRBD1 (5 bases). With 5 bases removed from V and 5 bases from J, the gap between germline ends came to 21 bases. Looked up from germline, CDR1 is SEHNR and CDR2 is FQNEAQ (reference sequence). This CDR3 is 16 amino acids long.